The present T cell receptor beta chain was sequenced within a study of T cells in Graves' hyperthyroidism and ophthalmopathy. Thyroid ultrasound, orbital computed tomography, clinical symptoms, and serum thyroxine and TRAb underpinned diagnoses. From approximately 9.1 ml of fresh peripheral blood, PBMCs were isolated. Comment on this clonotype: Antigen unknown.

Study-level findings and limits: Stable hyperthyroidism and ophthalmopathy were separated using 13 V-J signatures.

The TCR beta CDR3 regions underwent amplification using RNA transcripts as the source. The TCR CDR3 was amplified in a first-round RT-PCR using the HTBI primer set. TCRdb re-analysed the multiplex PCR reads in MiXCR, keeping a single row per CDR3 protein. Of about 270,000 distinct CDR3 sequences listed, roughly 22% are singletons. Trimming left V 1 base short and J 12 bases short, with 10 bases between. The germline CDR1 and CDR2 sequences are SGHTA and FQGNSA. CDR3 size: 12 residues. The TCR originated in a man younger than 40 with Graves' ophthalmopathy. The sample consisted of blood. The rearrangement uses TRBV7-2 and TRBJ2-1; D call uncertain. The DNA of the CDR3 is TGTGCCAGCAGCTTAGGGTATGGCGGGCAGTTCTTC. This encodes CASSLGYGGQFF.